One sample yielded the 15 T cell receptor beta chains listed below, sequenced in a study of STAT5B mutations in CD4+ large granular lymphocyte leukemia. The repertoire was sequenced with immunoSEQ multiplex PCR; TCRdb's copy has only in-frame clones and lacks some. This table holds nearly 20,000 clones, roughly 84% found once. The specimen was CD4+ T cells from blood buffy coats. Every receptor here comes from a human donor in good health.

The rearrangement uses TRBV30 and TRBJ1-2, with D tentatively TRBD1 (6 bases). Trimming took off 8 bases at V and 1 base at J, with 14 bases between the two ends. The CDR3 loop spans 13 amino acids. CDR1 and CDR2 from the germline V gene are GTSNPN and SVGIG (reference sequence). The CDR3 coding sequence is TGTGCCGTACGGACAGACATTAACTATGGCTACACCTTC. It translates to CAVRTDINYGYTF.

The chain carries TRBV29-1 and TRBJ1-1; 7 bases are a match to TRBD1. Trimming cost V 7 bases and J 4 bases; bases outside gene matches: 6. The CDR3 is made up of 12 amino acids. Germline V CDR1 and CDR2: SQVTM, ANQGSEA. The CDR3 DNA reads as TGCAGCGGACTGACAGGGTCCACTGAAGCTTTCTTT. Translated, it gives CSGLTGSTEAFF. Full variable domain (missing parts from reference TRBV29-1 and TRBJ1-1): SAVISQKPSRDICQRGTSLTIQCQVDSQVTMMFWYRQQPGQSLTLIATANQGSEATYESGFVIDKFPISRPNLTFSTLTVSNMSPEDSSIYLCSGLTGSTEAFFGQGTRLTVV.

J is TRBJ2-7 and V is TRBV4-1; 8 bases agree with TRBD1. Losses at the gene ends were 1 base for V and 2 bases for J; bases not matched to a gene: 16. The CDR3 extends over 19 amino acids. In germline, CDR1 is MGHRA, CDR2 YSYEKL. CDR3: CASSQAPLKTGVEPYEQYF. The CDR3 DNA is TGCGCCAGCAGCCAAGCGCCCTTAAAGACAGGGGTCGAACCCTACGAGCAGTACTTC.

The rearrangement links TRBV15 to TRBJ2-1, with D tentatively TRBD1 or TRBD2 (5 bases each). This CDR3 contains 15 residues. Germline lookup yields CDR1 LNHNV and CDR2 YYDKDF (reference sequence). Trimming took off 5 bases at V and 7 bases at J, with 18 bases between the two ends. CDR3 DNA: TGTGCCACCAGCGGCCGGGACGGGTGGACTAATGAGCAGTTCTTC. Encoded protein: CATSGRDGWTNEQFF. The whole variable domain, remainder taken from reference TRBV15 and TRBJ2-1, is DAMVIQNPRYQVTQFGKPVTLSCSQTLNHNVMYWYQQKSSQAPKLLFHYYDKDFNNEADTPDNFQSRRPNTSFCFLDIRSPGLGDTAMYLCATSGRDGWTNEQFFGPGTRLTVL.

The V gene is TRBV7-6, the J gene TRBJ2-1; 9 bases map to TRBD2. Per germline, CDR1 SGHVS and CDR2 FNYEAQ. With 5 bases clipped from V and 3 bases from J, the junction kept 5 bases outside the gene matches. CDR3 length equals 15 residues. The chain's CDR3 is CASSPIAGVYNEQFF. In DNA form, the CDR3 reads TGTGCCAGCAGCCCGATAGCGGGAGTCTACAATGAGCAGTTCTTC.

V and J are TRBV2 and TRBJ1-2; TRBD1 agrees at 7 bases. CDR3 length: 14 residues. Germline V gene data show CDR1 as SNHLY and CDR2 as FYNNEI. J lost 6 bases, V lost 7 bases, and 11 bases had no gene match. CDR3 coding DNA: TGTGCCAGCAAAACGACAGGGAACTCTGATGGCTACACCTTC. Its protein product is CASKTTGNSDGYTF. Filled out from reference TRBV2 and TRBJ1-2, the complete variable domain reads EPEVTQTPSHQVTQMGQEVILRCVPISNHLYFYWYRQILGQKVEFLVSFYNNEISEKSEIFDDQFSVERPDGSNFTLKIRSTKLEDSAMYFCASKTTGNSDGYTFGSGTRLTVV.

Here the CDR3 DNA reads TGTGCCAGCAGTGAACGGTCAGGGCGAGAGACCCAGTACTTC. Translating gives CASSERSGRETQYF. The chain recombines TRBV2 with TRBJ2-5, with D tentatively TRBD1 (5 bases). V lost 2 bases, J lost 4 bases, and 11 bases lay in between. This CDR3 has 14 amino acids. Germline values: CDR1 SNHLY, CDR2 FYNNEI.

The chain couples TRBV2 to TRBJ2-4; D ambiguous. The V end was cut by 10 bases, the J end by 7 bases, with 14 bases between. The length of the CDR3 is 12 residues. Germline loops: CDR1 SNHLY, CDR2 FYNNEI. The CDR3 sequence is CATAGPGNIQYF. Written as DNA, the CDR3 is TGTGCCACTGCCGGGCCCGGGAACATTCAGTACTTC.

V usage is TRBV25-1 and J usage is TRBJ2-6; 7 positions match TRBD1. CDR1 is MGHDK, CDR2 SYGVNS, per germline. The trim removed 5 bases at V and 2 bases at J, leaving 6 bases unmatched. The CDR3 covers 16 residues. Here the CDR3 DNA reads TGTGCCAGCAGTTTTATAGGGGGCACTGGGGCCAACGTCCTGACTTTC. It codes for CASSFIGGTGANVLTF. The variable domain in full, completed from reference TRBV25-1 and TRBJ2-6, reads EADIYQTPRYLVIGTGKKITLECSQTMGHDKMYWYQQDPGMELHLIHYSYGVNSTEKGDLSSESTVSRIRTEHFPLTLESARPSHTSQYLCASSFIGGTGANVLTFGAGSRLTVL.

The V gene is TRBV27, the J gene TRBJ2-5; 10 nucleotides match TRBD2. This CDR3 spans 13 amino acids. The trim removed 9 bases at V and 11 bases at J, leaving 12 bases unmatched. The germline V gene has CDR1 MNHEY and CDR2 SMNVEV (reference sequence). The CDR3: CASSGLAGGSQYF. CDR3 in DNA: TGTGCCAGTAGTGGGTTAGCGGGAGGCTCTCAGTACTTC.

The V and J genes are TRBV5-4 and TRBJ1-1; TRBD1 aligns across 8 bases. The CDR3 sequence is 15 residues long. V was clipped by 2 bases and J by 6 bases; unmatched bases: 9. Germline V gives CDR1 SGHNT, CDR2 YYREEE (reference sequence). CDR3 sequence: CASSFQDRVLSEAFF. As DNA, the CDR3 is TGTGCCAGCAGCTTTCAGGACAGGGTTCTTTCTGAAGCTTTCTTT.

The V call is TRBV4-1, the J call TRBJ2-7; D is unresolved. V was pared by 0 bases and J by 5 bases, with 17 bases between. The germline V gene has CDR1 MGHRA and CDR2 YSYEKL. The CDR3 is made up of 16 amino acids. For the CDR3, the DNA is TGCGCCAGCAGCCAAGATGCGACCGGCCTTGGGAACGAGCAGTACTTC. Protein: CASSQDATGLGNEQYF.

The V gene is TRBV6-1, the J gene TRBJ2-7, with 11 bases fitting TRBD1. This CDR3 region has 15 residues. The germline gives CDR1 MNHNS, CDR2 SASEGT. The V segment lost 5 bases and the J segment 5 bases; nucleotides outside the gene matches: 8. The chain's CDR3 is CASSWDRGYKDEQYF. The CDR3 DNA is TGTGCCAGCAGTTGGGACAGGGGGTATAAAGACGAGCAGTACTTC.

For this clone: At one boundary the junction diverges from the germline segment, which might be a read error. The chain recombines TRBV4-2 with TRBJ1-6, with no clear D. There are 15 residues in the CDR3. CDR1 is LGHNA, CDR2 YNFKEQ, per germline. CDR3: CASSKDPTANSPLHF. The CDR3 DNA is TGTGCCAGCAGCAAAGACCCCACCGCTAATTCACCCCTCCACTTT.

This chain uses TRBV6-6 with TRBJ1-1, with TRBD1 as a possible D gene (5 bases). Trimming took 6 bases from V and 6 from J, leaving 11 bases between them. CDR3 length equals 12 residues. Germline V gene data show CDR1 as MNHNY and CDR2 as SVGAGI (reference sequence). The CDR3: CASRVGDAEAFF. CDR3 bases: TGTGCCAGCAGAGTGGGGGACGCTGAAGCTTTCTTT.